This T cell receptor (beta chain) was captured by sequencing in a study of blood T cell repertoires in COVID-19. Looking at the study overall: From T cells, B-cell-depleted T cells, or PBMCs came the material, which was cDNA or gDNA.

Per the original data handling: Nucleated cell counts were estimated from reference gene primer amplification. Assay: immunoSEQ multiplex PCR; the TCRdb copy retains only in-frame clones and omits some. V, J and clone size are taken as reported in that table, and D and trimming were inferred from the DNA itself. This sample has about 57,000 clones, with approximately 78% found just once. CDR1 and CDR2 (germline): MRHNA, SNTAGT. The V gene lost 2 bases and the J gene lost 3 bases, with 11 bases spanning the gap. CDR3 size: 15 residues. The sample was PBMCs or T cells enriched from blood (not recorded which). This TCR was recovered from a woman aged 40-49 years with acute COVID-19. The chain couples TRBV6-4 to TRBJ1-5; D is undetermined. The CDR3, as DNA: TGTGCCAGCAGTGACGAGCGGGGTGACAATCAGCCCCAGCATTTT. Residues: CASSDERGDNQPQHF.